This entry lists 27 T cell receptor beta chains sequenced from one sample in a study of CD8+CD57+ T cells in acquired aplastic anemia. Flow cytometry had shown expanded CD8+CD57+ cells in the patients chosen for sequencing. According to the study, genomic DNA was the template for TCR beta VDJ and CDR3 profiling. TCRdb reanalysed the reads using MiXCR and keeps one entry per CDR3 protein. The table records under 200,000 distinct CDR3 sequences, under 55% of them present only once. The material sequenced was sorted CD4+, CD8+, or CD8+CD57+ T cells (not recorded which) from PBMCs. The origin of the receptors is a human donor with aplastic anemia.

The chain uses TRBV19 and TRBJ2-7, with 15 positions matching TRBD2. The ends lost 5 bases at V and 1 base at J; junction bases unmatched: 3. CDR3 size: 16 residues. Germline V gene data show CDR1 as LNHDA and CDR2 as SQIVND (reference sequence). This CDR3 reads CASSLGTSGRSYEQYF. Here the CDR3 DNA reads TGTGCCAGTAGTCTTGGGACTAGCGGGAGGTCCTACGAGCAGTACTTC.

The table lists this clonotype with many counts. This chain joins TRBV6-1 and TRBJ2-7, with D perhaps matching TRBD2 (6 bases). In germline, CDR1 is MNHNS, CDR2 SASEGT. The V and J ends lost 5 bases and 1 base respectively, with 15 bases between them. The CDR3 has 15 residues. The CDR3 region has the DNA TGTGCCAGCAGTCTTAGCGGTACCATATCCTACGAGCAGTACTTC. Translating gives CASSLSGTISYEQYF.

This clonotype was recorded many times. V usage is TRBV29-1 and J usage is TRBJ2-4; D perhaps matches TRBD2 (6 bases). V shed 5 bases and J shed 8 bases, with 10 bases lying between them. CDR3 length: 11 amino acids. The V gene's germline CDR1 is SQVTM and CDR2 ANQGSEA. This CDR3 reads CSVWGEDIQYF. For the CDR3, the DNA is TGCAGCGTTTGGGGGGAGGACATTCAGTACTTC.

A note on this clonotype: The conserved phenylalanine or tryptophan normally closing the CDR3 is absent here, so this likely arose from a read error. The chain couples TRBV12-3 or TRBV12-4 to TRBJ2-7; D is tentatively TRBD1 or TRBD2 (5 bases each). The last part of the DNA fits TRBJ2-1 better; the J call may be wrong. The CDR3 runs to 14 residues. The CDR3, as DNA: TGTGCCAGCAGACGGGACCGACACTACAATGAGCAGTTCCTC. Residues: CASRRDRHYNEQFL.

This clonotype occurred a few times. The chain has TRBV2 and TRBJ1-1, with D unclear. CDR3 length equals 13 residues. V dropped 6 bases and J dropped 1 base, with 9 bases sitting between them. Germline CDR1 SNHLY, CDR2 FYNNEI. CDR3 residues: CASRVKSNTEAFF. CDR3 nucleotides: TGTGCCAGCAGGGTTAAATCGAACACTGAAGCTTTCTTT.

This sequence joins TRBV7-2 and TRBJ1-2; 12 nucleotides agree with TRBD1. V shed 5 bases, J shed 7 bases, and the junction held 5 bases outside the gene matches. CDR1 SGHTA and CDR2 FQGNSA come from the germline V gene. The CDR3 has 14 amino acids. The CDR3 DNA is TGTGCCAGCAGCCGGGGGACAGGGGGCGGTGGCTACACCTTC. Translated: CASSRGTGGGGYTF. The whole variable domain, filled in from reference TRBV7-2 and TRBJ1-2, reads GAGVSQSPSNKVTEKGKDVELRCDPISGHTALYWYRQSLGQGLEFLIYFQGNSAPDKSGLPSDRFSAERTGGSVSTLTIQRTQQEDSAVYLCASSRGTGGGGYTFGSGTRLTVV.

This clonotype was seen a few times. This may arise from a read error, as a much more abundant clone is one base away. This chain links TRBV20-1 with TRBJ2-5; 12 bases are a match to TRBD2. After removal of 4 bases from V and 0 bases from J, the junction contained 9 bases not matched to a gene. Germline values: CDR1 DFQATT, CDR2 SNEGSKA (reference sequence). The CDR3 has 17 amino acids. CDR3 nucleotide sequence: TGCAGTGCTACCCTCCCTCGACTAGCGGGAGACCAAGAGACCCAGTACTTC. Amino acids: CSATLPRLAGDQETQYF.

With respect to this clonotype: A read error may account for a junction end that differs from germline. The chain couples TRBV5-8 to TRBJ2-7; the D gene is possibly TRBD1 (5 bases). There are 10 residues in the CDR3. Germline loops: CDR1 SGHTS, CDR2 YDEGEE. Written as DNA, the CDR3 is TGTGCCAGCAGCTTGGGACAGTATAACTTC. Its protein is CASSLGQYNF.

The rearrangement joins TRBV20-1 to TRBJ2-3; D is uncertain. Germline V gene sequence: CDR1 DFQATT, CDR2 SNEGSKA (reference sequence). The ends were cut back, 3 bases at V and 3 bases at J, with 16 bases in the middle. This CDR3 is 15 amino acids long. CDR3 sequence reads: CSASGHWLGTDTQYF. For the CDR3, the DNA is TGCAGTGCTAGTGGGCATTGGCTGGGGACAGATACGCAGTATTTT.

This clonotype occurred once. The V gene is TRBV25-1, the J gene TRBJ1-1; D is possibly TRBD1 (5 bases). This CDR3 has 15 residues. With 6 bases removed from V and 0 bases from J, the gap between germline ends came to 14 bases. Per the germline V gene, CDR1 is MGHDK and CDR2 is SYGVNS. The CDR3: CASSEGASMNTEAFF. The DNA for the CDR3 is TGTGCCAGCAGCGAAGGGGCTTCAATGAACACTGAAGCTTTCTTT.

This clonotype is a singleton in its sample. The rearrangement joins TRBV7-2 to TRBJ2-2; 8 nucleotides agree with TRBD1. J was trimmed by 7 bases and V by 3 bases; bases with no gene match: 4. This CDR3 spans 14 amino acids. Looked up from germline, CDR1 is SGHTA and CDR2 is FQGNSA. The CDR3 bases are TGTGCCAGCAGCTTTGGACAGGGTCACGGGGAGCTGTTTTTT. It yields the protein CASSFGQGHGELFF. Full variable domain (rest looked up from reference TRBV7-2 and TRBJ2-2): GAGVSQSPSNKVTEKGKDVELRCDPISGHTALYWYRQSLGQGLEFLIYFQGNSAPDKSGLPSDRFSAERTGGSVSTLTIQRTQQEDSAVYLCASSFGQGHGELFFGEGSRLTVL.

This clonotype was observed many times. Here the CDR3 DNA reads TGTGCCAGCAGCTCTAGCGGGACCAGCACAGATACGCAGTATTTT. Protein product: CASSSSGTSTDTQYF. The V and J genes are TRBV7-9 and TRBJ2-3, with 9 bases lining up with TRBD2. The CDR3 totals 15 residues. CDR1 and CDR2 (germline): SEHNR, FQNEAQ (reference sequence). After removal of 4 bases from V and 0 bases from J, the junction contained 2 bases not matched to a gene.

The chain combines TRBV4-2 with TRBJ2-4, with 15 bases fitting TRBD2. The CDR3 has 16 residues. Trimming cost V 4 bases and J 8 bases; bases outside gene matches: 6. Germline V lookup: CDR1 LGHNA, CDR2 YNFKEQ. The CDR3 spells CASSPGLAGGQDIQYF. CDR3 nucleotide sequence: TGTGCCAGCAGCCCTGGACTAGCGGGAGGGCAAGACATTCAGTACTTC.

This clonotype was seen at least ten times. One junction end disagrees with the germline gene, perhaps due to a read error. As DNA, the CDR3 is TGTGCTAGCAGCCCCCTGCCGGTGGGGAACACTGAAGCTTTCTTT. It encodes CASSPLPVGNTEAFF. V gene TRBV7-7 combines with J gene TRBJ1-1; D is ambiguous. Germline CDR1 is SSHAT and CDR2 is FNYEAQ (reference sequence). CDR3 length: 15 amino acids.

Worth noting for this clonotype: As the CDR3 is not closed by the conserved phenylalanine or tryptophan, this likely results from a read error. The CDR3 DNA sequence: TGTGCCTGGAGTGTTCTAGTCGACACTGAAGCTTTCCTT. Its protein product is CAWSVLVDTEAFL. The chain links TRBV30 to TRBJ1-1; D is uncertain. Deletions cut 0 bases from V and 3 bases from J, with 8 bases between. Germline assignment: CDR1 GTSNPN and CDR2 SVGIG (reference sequence). This CDR3 comprises 13 residues.

About this clonotype itself: The final CDR3 position lacks the conserved phenylalanine or tryptophan, pointing to a likely read error. Because the CDR3's place on the DNA is in doubt, the DNA is left out and the CDR3 is given as listed by TCRdb. The chain carries TRBV10-3 and TRBJ2-5; TRBD2 is the table's D call, not checked against the DNA. The CDR3 is 9 residues long, ends included. Germline V gene sequence: CDR1 ENHRY, CDR2 SYGVKD. The CDR3 is CAIMGREET.

The gene calls are TRBV24-1 and TRBJ1-5, with D hard to call. Germline-derived CDR1 and CDR2 are KGHDR and SFDVKD. CDR3 size: 12 residues. Trimming stripped 10 bases from V and 7 bases from J, with 13 bases between. For the CDR3, the DNA is TGTGCCACAGGAGAAGGGCGGCAGCCCCAGCATTTT. Translation: CATGEGRQPQHF.

The chain has TRBV25-1 and TRBJ1-4, with D unclear. CDR1 and CDR2 (germline): MGHDK, SYGVNS. Between the trimmed V and J ends, which lost 6 bases and 8 bases, there was a span of 7 bases. CDR3 size: 11 residues. The CDR3 sequence is CASRQLEKLFF. The DNA of the CDR3 is TGTGCCAGCAGGCAGTTGGAAAAACTGTTTTTT.

This clonotype came up many times. The J gene is TRBJ2-1, the V gene TRBV10-3; D is perhaps TRBD1 or TRBD2 (5 bases each). Germline V gene data show CDR1 as ENHRY and CDR2 as SYGVKD. CDR3 length: 14 amino acids. Trimming cost V 5 bases and J 6 bases, with 14 bases left between them. CDR3 sequence reads: CAISPGTGSNEQFF. CDR3 DNA sequence: TGTGCCATCAGTCCCGGGACGGGGAGCAATGAGCAGTTCTTC.

This clonotype was seen only a few times. The CDR3 bases are TGTGCCTCTAACGCCCAGGGGTTGTTGGTGGCTGAAGCTTTCTTT. Translated, it gives CASNAQGLLVAEAFF. The rearrangement links TRBV19 to TRBJ1-1; maybe TRBD1 (6 bases). CDR1 and CDR2 (germline): LNHDA, SQIVND (reference sequence). This CDR3 is built from 15 residues. With 11 bases removed from V and 6 bases from J, the gap between germline ends came to 25 bases.

This clonotype was recorded many times. The chain has TRBV7-3 and TRBJ2-2; D is ambiguous. Germline CDR1 reads SGHTA; CDR2 reads FQGTGA. CDR3 length: 13 amino acids. V lost 4 bases and J lost 5, with 8 bases in between. The CDR3, as DNA: TGTGCCAGCAGCTCCAAGTTGACCGGGGAGCTGTTTTTT. Protein product: CASSSKLTGELFF. The complete variable domain, with remaining parts taken from reference TRBV7-3 and TRBJ2-2, reads GAGVSQTPSNKVTEKGKYVELRCDPISGHTALYWYRQSLGQGPEFLIYFQGTGAADDSGLPNDRFFAVRPEGSVSTLKIQRTERGDSAVYLCASSSKLTGELFFGEGSRLTVL.

The sample holds a few counts of this clonotype. The genes are TRBV5-6 and TRBJ2-1; D may be TRBD1 (7 bases). Germline CDR1 and CDR2: SGHDT and YYEEEE. The V gene lost 4 bases and the J gene lost 9 bases, with 17 bases spanning the gap. The CDR3 length is 14 residues. This CDR3 is CASSPPGGLSEQFF. CDR3 bases: TGTGCCAGCAGCCCCCCAGGGGGGTTGAGTGAGCAGTTCTTC.

This clonotype was seen at least ten times. This chain uses TRBV3-1 with TRBJ1-1; 7 nucleotides agree with TRBD1. Germline V gives CDR1 LGHDT, CDR2 YNNKEL (reference sequence). The trim removed 4 bases at V and 4 bases at J, leaving 6 bases unmatched. This CDR3 has 14 residues. In nucleotides, the CDR3 is TGTGCCAGCAGCCTGCAGGGGGGAGGCACTGAAGCTTTCTTT. This codes for CASSLQGGGTEAFF.

In regard to this clonotype: This sequence may be a read error, since a much larger clone differs from it by one base. This sequence joins TRBV3-1 and TRBJ2-3; a weak D match, TRBD1 (5 bases). Per germline, CDR1 LGHDT and CDR2 YNNKEL (reference sequence). CDR3 length: 15 residues. The CDR3 DNA follows: TGTGCCAGCAGCCAAGAAGGGGCCTTCACAGATACGCATTATTTT. Its protein product is CASSQEGAFTDTHYF.

V is TRBV5-1 and J is TRBJ2-3; 11 bases align to TRBD2. Germline-derived CDR1 and CDR2 are SGHRS and YFSETQ. With 4 bases clipped from V and 2 bases from J, the junction kept 6 bases outside the gene matches. CDR3 length equals 16 residues. CDR3 in amino acids: CASSRTSGHITDTQYF. The CDR3 coding sequence is TGCGCCAGCAGCCGGACTAGCGGGCATATCACAGATACGCAGTATTTT.

As regards this clonotype: A junction end diverges from the germline sequence, so it may reflect a read error. The CDR3, as DNA: TGTGCCAGCAGCTTCCCGGGGTCTGGGGCCAACGTCCCGACTTTC. As protein: CASSFPGSGANVPTF. The chain has TRBV28 and TRBJ2-6; the D call may be TRBD1 or TRBD2 (5 bases each). CDR1 is MDHEN, CDR2 SYDVKM, per germline. The CDR3 extends over 15 amino acids.

This clonotype was detected many times. The V gene is TRBV24-1, the J gene TRBJ2-5; 7 bases are a match to TRBD1. V was pared by 7 bases and J by 2 bases, with 6 bases of the junction left unmatched. Looked up from germline, CDR1 is KGHDR and CDR2 is SFDVKD. This CDR3 comprises 14 residues. The CDR3 region is CATSTGTAQETQYF. The CDR3 DNA reads as TGTGCCACCAGCACCGGGACAGCGCAAGAGACCCAGTACTTC.